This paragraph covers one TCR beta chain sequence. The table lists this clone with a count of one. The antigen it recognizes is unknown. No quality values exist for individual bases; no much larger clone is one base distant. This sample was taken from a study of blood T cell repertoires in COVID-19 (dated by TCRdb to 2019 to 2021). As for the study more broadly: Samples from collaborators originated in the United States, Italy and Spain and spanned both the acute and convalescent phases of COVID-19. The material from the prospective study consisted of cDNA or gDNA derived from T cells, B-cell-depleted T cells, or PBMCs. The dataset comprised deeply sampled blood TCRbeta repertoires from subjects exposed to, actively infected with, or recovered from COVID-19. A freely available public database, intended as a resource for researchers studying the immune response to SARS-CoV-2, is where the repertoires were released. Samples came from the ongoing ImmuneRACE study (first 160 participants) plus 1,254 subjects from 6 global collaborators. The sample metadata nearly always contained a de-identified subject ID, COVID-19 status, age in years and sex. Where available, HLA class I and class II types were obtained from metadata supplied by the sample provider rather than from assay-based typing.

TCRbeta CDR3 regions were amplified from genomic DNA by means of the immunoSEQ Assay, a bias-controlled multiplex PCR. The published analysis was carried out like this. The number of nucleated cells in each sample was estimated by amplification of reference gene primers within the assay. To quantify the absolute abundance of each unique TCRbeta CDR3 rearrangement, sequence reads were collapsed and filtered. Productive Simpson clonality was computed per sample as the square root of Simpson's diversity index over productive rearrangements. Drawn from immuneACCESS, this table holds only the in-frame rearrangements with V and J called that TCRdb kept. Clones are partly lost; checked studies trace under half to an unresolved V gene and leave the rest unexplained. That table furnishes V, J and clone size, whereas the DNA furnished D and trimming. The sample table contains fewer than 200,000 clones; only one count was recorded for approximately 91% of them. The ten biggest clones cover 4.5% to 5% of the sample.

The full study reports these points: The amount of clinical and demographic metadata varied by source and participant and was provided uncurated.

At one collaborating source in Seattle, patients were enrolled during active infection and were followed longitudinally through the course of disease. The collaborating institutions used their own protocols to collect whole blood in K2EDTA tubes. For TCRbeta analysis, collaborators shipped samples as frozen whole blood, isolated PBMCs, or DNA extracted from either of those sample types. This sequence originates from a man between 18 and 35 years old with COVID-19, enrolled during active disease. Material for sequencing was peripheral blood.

For the CDR3, the sequence is CASSPLSGQAEAFF. In nucleotide form, the sequence is TGTGCCAGCTCACCCCTATCGGGACAGGCTGAAGCTTTCTTT. The chain was built from TRBV18 and TRBJ1-1, with 8 bases matching TRBD1. Taken from cysteine to phenylalanine, the CDR3 has 14 residues. CDR3 DNA is the only sequence kept; it has 42 bases, read in frame from the first base. At the junction V is shortened by 3 bases and J by 6 bases; bases outside the gene matches: 6. CDR1 and CDR2 are drawn from the germline V gene: KGHSH, LQKENI.